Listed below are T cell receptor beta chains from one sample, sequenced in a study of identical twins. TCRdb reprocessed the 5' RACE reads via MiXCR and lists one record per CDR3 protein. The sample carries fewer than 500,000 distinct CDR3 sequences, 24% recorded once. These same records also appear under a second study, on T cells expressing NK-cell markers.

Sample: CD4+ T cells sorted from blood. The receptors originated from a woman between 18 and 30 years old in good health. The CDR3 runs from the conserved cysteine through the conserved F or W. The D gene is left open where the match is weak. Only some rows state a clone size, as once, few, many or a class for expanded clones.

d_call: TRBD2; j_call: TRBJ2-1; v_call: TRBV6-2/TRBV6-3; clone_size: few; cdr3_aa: CASSYLKGLAGGHYNEQFF; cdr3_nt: TGTGCCAGCAGTTACCTAAAAGGACTAGCGGGAGGCCACTACAATGAGCAGTTCTTC
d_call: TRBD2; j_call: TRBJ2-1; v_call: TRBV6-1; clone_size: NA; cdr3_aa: CASRSSGPYNEQFF; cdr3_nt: TGTGCCAGCCGGTCTAGCGGACCTTACAATGAGCAGTTCTTC
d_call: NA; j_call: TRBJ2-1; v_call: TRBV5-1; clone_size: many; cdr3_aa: CASSPHNEQFF; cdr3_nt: TGTGCCAGCAGCCCCCACAATGAGCAGTTCTTC
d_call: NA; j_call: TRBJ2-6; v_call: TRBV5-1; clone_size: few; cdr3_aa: CASSADGGAGANVLTF; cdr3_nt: TGCGCCAGCAGCGCGGATGGGGGCGCCGGGGCCAACGTCCTGACTTTC
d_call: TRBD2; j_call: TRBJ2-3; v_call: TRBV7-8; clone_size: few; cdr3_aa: CASSSGTSGRFQDTQYF; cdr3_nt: TGTGCCAGCAGCTCTGGGACTAGCGGGAGGTTTCAAGATACGCAGTATTTT
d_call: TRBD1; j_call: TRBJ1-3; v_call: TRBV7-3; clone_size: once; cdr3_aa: CASSPSGGDTIYF; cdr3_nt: TGTGCCAGCAGCCCCTCAGGGGGAGACACCATATATTTT
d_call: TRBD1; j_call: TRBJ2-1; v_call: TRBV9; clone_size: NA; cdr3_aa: CASSELTGAYNEQFF; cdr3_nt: TGTGCCAGCAGCGAATTGACAGGGGCCTACAATGAGCAGTTCTTC
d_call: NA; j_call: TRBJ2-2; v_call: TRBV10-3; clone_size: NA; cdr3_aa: CAISGTGSSGELFF; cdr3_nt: TGTGCCATCTCCGGGACTGGGTCGTCCGGGGAGCTGTTTTTT
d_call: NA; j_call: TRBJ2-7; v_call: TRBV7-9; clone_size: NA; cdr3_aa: CASSLVQGSSMEQYF; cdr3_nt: TGTGCCAGCAGCTTAGTCCAGGGGAGCTCGATGGAGCAGTACTTC
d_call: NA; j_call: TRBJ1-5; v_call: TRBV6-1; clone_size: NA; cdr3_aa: CASSTTGALYQPQDF; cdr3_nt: TGTGCCAGCAGCACCACGGGGGCTCTCTATCAGCCCCAGGATTTT
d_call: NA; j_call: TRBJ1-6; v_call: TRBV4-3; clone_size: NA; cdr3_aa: CASSQEGGRGSPLHF; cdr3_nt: TGCGCCAGCAGCCAAGAGGGCGGTAGGGGTTCACCCCTCCACTTT
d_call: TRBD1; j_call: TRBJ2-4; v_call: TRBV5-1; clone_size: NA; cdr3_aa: CASSSGGRDRGSKNIQYF; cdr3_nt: TGCGCCAGCAGCTCCGGGGGCCGGGACAGGGGGTCCAAAAACATTCAGTACTTC
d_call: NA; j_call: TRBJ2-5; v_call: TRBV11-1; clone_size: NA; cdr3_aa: CASSPRALGPPRQETQYF; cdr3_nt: TGTGCCAGCAGCCCCAGGGCACTCGGGCCACCACGTCAAGAGACCCAGTACTTC
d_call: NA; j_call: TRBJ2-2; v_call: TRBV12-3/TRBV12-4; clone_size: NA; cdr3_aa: CASSPGDRITGELFF; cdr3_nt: TGTGCCAGCAGTCCCGGGGACCGAATCACCGGGGAGCTGTTTTTT
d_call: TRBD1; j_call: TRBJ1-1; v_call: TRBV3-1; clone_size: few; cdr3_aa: CASRSPDRASEAFF; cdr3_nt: TGTGCCAGCAGGAGCCCCGACAGGGCTTCTGAAGCTTTCTTT
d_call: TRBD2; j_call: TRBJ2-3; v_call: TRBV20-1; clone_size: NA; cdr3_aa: CSARALAGGRDTQYF; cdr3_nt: TGCAGTGCTAGGGCACTAGCGGGGGGGAGAGATACGCAGTATTTT
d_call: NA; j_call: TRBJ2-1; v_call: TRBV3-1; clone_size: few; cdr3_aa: CASSQPGRWSEQFF; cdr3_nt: TGTGCCAGCAGCCAACCCGGTCGGTGGAGTGAGCAGTTCTTC
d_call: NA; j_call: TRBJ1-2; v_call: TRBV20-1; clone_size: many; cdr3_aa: CSARDGEGFGGYTF; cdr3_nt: TGCAGTGCTAGAGACGGGGAGGGATTTGGGGGCTACACCTTC
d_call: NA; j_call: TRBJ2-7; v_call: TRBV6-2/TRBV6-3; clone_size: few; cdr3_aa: CASKWDTGDEQYF; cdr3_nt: TGTGCCAGCAAATGGGACACCGGCGACGAGCAGTACTTC
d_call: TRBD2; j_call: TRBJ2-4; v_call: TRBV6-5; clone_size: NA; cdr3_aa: CASSYSSGDRNIQYF; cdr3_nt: TGTGCCAGCAGTTATTCGAGCGGGGATAGAAACATTCAGTACTTC
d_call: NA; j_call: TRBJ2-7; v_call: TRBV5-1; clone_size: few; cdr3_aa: CASSLGTSDYEQYF; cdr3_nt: TGCGCCAGCAGCTTGGGGACTTCGGACTACGAGCAGTACTTC
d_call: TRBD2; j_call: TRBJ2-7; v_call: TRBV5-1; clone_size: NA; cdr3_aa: CASSLRAGANEQYF; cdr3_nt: TGCGCCAGCAGCTTGAGAGCGGGAGCGAACGAGCAGTACTTC
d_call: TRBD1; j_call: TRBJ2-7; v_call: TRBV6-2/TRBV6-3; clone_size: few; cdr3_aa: CASSYRDRYYEQYF; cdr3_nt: TGTGCCAGCAGTTACCGGGACAGATACTACGAGCAGTACTTC
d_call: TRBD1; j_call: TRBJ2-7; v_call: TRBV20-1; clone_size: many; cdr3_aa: CSAGDRVEQYF; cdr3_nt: TGCAGTGCCGGGGACAGGGTCGAGCAGTACTTC
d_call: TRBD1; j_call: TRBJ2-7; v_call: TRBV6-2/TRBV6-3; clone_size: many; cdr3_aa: CASSYSRQGEQYF; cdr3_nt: TGTGCCAGCAGTTACTCGAGACAGGGGGAGCAGTACTTC
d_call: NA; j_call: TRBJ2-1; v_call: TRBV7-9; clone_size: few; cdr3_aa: CASSLGHRSSYNEQFF; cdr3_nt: TGTGCCAGCAGCTTAGGACACCGTAGCTCCTACAATGAGCAGTTCTTC
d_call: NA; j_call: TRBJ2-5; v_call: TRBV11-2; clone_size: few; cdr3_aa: CASSRDRETQYF; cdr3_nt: TGTGCCAGCAGCCGTGACCGAGAGACCCAGTACTTC
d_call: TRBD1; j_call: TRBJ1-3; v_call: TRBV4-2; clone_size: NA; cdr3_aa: CASSQGTGWRNTIYF; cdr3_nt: TGTGCCAGCAGCCAGGGGACAGGGTGGAGAAACACCATATATTTT
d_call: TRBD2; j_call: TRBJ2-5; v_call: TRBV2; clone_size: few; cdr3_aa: CASGLAGGIQETQYF; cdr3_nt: TGTGCCAGCGGACTAGCGGGGGGGATCCAAGAGACCCAGTACTTC
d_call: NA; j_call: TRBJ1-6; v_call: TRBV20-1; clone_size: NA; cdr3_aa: CSAPPWGENSPLHF; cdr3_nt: TGCAGTGCTCCCCCCTGGGGGGAAAATTCACCCCTCCACTTT
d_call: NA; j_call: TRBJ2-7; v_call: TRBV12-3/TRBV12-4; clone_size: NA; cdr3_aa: CASSFGHGTYEQYF; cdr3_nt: TGTGCCAGCAGTTTCGGACACGGCACCTACGAGCAGTACTTC
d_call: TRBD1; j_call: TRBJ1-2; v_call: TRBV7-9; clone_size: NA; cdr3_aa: CASTHPGTVSGYTF; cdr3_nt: TGTGCCAGCACCCACCCTGGGACAGTAAGCGGCTACACCTTC
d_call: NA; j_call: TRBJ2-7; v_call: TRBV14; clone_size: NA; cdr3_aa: CASSSLYGPYEQYF; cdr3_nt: TGTGCCAGCAGCTCTCTTTACGGACCCTACGAGCAGTACTTC
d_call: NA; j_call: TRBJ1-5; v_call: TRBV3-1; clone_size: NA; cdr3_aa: CASSRGANQPQHF; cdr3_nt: TGTGCCAGCAGCCGAGGGGCGAATCAGCCCCAGCATTTT
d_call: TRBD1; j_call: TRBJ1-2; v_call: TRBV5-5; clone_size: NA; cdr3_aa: CASGPPGTGGGGYTF; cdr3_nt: TGTGCCAGCGGCCCCCCCGGGACAGGGGGTGGGGGCTACACCTTC
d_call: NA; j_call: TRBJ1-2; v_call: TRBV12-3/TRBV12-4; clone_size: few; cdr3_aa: CASSFPGNYGGYTF; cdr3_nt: TGTGCCAGCAGTTTCCCAGGGAATTATGGTGGCTACACCTTC
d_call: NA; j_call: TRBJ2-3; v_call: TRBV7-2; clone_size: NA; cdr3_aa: CASSLDWTTDTQYF; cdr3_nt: TGTGCCAGCAGCCTCGACTGGACCACAGATACGCAGTATTTT
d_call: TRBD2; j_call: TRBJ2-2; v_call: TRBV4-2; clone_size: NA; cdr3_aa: CASSRSGGLAGELFF; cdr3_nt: TGTGCCAGCAGCCGAAGCGGGGGGTTGGCCGGGGAGCTGTTTTTT
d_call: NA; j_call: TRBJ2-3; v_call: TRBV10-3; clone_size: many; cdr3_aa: CAHGPSGDTQYF; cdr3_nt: TGTGCCCACGGGCCCAGCGGGGATACGCAGTATTTT
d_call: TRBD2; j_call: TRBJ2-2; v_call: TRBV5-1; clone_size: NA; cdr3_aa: CASSLALAGIGELFF; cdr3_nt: TGCGCCAGCAGCTTGGCTCTAGCGGGCATCGGGGAGCTGTTTTTT
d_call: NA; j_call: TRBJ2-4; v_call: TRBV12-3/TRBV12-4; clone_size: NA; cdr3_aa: CASSRWGSGPNIQYF; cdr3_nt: TGTGCCAGCAGTCGATGGGGAAGCGGGCCAAACATTCAGTACTTC
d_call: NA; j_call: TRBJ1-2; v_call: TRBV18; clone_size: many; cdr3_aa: CASSPQGDLHGYTF; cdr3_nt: TGTGCCAGCTCACCACAGGGGGATTTACATGGCTACACCTTC
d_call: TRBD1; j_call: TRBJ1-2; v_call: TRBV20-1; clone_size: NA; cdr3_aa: CSATRRGRFYGYTF; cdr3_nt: TGCAGTGCTACAAGGAGGGGGCGATTCTATGGCTACACCTTC
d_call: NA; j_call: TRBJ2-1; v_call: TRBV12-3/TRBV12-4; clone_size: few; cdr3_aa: CASSFRDLDNEQFF; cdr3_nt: TGTGCCAGCAGCTTCCGGGACTTGGACAATGAGCAGTTCTTC
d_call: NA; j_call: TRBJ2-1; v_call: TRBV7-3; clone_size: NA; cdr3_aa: CASSLGGSIREQFF; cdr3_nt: TGTGCCAGCAGCTTAGGGGGTTCGATACGTGAGCAGTTCTTC
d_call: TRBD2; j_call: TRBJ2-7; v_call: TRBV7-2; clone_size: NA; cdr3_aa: CASMGEGRNEQYF; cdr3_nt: TGTGCCAGCATGGGGGAGGGCCGGAACGAGCAGTACTTC
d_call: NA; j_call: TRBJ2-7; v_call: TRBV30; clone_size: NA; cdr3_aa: CAWSAKVTYEQYF; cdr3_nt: TGTGCCTGGAGTGCGAAGGTTACCTACGAGCAGTACTTC
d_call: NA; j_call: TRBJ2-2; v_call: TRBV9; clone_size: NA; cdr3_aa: CASSVGVSGNTGELFF; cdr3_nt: TGTGCCAGCAGCGTAGGAGTTAGCGGGAACACCGGGGAGCTGTTTTTT